This T cell receptor beta chain is drawn from a study of glioma-infiltrating T cells after dendritic cell vaccination. Study-level points and caveats: Survival was not directly related to TCR clonality in these patients.

Up to roughly 2 ug genomic DNA was used for TCRB CDR3 amplification. Amplification used 60 V beta primers and 13 J beta primers. TCRdb keeps only in-frame clones here, not all; method: immunoSEQ multiplex PCR. The table records around 60,000 clones, roughly 86% of them present only once. A remark on this clone: Its antigen is currently unknown.

Time point described: after dendritic cell vaccination, including at tumor progression/relapse. Per the germline V gene, CDR1 is SGDLS and CDR2 is YYNGEE. The CDR3 length is 14 residues. V lost 4 bases to trimming and J lost 4 bases, with 12 bases between them. This chain joins TRBV9 and TRBJ2-1; D uncertain. This specimen was blood, taken after dendritic cell vaccination. The TCR comes from a human donor with glioblastoma. The CDR3 reads CASSLLGAYNEQFF. In DNA, the CDR3 is TGTGCCAGCAGCCTTCTAGGAGCATACAATGAGCAGTTCTTC. The variable domain in full, with the rest retrieved from reference TRBV9 and TRBJ2-1, is DSGVTQTPKHLITATGQRVTLRCSPRSGDLSVYWYQQSLDQGLQFLIQYYNGEERAKGNILERFSAQQFPDLHSELNLSSLELGDSALYFCASSLLGAYNEQFFGPGTRLTVL.